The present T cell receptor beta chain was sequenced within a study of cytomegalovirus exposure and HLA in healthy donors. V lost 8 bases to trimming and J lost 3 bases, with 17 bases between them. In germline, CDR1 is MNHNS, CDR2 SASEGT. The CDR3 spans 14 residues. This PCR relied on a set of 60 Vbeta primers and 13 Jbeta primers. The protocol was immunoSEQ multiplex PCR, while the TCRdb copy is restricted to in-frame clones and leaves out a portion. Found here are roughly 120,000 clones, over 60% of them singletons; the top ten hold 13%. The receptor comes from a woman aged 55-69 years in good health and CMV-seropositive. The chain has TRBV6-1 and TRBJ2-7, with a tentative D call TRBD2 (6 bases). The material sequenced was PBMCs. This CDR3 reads CASDSSGYFYEQYF. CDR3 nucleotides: TGTGCCAGCGACTCCAGCGGGTACTTCTACGAGCAGTACTTC.